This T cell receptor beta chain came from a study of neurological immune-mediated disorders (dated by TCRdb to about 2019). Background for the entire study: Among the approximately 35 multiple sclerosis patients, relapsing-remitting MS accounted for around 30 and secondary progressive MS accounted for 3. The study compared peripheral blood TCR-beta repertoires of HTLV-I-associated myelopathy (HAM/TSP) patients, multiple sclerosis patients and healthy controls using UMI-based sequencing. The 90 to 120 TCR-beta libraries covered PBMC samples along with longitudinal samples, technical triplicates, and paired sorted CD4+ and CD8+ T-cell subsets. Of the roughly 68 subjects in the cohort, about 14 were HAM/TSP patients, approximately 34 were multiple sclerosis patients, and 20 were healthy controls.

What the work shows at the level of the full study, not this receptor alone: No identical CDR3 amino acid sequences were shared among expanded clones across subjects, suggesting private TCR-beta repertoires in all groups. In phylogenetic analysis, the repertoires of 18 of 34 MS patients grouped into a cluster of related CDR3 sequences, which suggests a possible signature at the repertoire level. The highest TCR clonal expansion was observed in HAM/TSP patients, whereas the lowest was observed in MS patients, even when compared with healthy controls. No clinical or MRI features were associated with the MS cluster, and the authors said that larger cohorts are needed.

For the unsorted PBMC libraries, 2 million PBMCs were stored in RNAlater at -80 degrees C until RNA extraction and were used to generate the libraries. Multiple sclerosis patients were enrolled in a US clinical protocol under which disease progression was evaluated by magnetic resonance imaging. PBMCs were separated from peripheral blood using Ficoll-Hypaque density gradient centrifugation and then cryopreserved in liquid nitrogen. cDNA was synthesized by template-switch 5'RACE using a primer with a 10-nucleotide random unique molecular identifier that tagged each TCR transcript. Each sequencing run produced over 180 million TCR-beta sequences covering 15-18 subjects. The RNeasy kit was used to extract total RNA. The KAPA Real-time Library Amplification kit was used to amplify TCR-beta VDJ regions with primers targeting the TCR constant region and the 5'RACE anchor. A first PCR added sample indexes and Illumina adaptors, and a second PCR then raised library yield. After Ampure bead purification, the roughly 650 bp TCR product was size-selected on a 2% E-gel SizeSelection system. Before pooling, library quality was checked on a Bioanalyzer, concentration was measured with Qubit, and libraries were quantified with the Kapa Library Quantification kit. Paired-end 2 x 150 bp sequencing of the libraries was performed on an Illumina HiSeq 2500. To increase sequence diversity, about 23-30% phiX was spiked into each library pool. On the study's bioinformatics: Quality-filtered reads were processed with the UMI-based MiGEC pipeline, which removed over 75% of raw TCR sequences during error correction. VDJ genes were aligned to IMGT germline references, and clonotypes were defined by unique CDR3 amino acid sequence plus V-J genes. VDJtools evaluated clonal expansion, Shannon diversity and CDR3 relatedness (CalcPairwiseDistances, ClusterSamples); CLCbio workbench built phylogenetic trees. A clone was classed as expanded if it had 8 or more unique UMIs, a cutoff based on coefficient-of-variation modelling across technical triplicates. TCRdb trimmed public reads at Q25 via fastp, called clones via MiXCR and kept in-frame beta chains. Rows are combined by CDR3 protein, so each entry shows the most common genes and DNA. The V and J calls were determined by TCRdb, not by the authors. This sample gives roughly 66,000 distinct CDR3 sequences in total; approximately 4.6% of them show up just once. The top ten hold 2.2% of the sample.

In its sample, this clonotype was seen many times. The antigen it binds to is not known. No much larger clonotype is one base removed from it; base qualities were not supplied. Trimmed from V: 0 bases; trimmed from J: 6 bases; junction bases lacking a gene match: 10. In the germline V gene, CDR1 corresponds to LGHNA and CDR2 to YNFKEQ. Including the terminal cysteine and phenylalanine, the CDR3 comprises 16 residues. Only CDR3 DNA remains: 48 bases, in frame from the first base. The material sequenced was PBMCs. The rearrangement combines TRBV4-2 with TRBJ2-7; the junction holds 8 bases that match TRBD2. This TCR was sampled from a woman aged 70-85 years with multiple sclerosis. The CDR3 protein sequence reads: CASSQDRNSGKGEQYF. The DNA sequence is TGTGCCAGCAGCCAAGATAGAAATAGCGGGAAGGGCGAGCAGTACTTC.